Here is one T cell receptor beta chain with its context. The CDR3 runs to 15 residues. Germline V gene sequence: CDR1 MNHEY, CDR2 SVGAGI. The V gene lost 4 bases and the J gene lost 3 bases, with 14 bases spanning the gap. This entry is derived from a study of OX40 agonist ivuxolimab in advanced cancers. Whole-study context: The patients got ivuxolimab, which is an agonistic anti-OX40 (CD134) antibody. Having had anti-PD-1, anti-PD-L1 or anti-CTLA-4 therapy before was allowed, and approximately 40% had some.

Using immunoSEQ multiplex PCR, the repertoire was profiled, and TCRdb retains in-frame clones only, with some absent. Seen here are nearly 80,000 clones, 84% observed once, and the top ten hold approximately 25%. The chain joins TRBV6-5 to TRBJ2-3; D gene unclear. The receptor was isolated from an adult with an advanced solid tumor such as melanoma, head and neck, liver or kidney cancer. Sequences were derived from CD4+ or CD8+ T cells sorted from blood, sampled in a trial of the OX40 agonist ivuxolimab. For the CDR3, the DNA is TGTGCCAGCAGTTTCTCCTCAGTGGGTACAGATACGCAGTATTTT. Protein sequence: CASSFSSVGTDTQYF.